Below, one TCR beta chain is given with its context. This sample was taken from a study of blood T cell repertoires in COVID-19. On the study more broadly: Sample material is recorded as cDNA or gDNA derived from T cells, B-cell-depleted T cells, or PBMCs.

CDR3 length equals 17 residues. V dropped 5 bases and J dropped 0 bases, with 20 bases sitting between them. Germline CDR1 SGHVS, CDR2 FNYEAQ. Per the original data handling: Estimated nucleated cell counts came from reference gene primer amplification. Repertoires were generated with immunoSEQ multiplex PCR, while TCRdb's copy carries only in-frame clones and drops some. The DNA was the basis for D and trimming; V, J and clone size are from that table. The sample shows 200,000 or so clones, about 87% of them seen only once. Sequenced: PBMCs or T cells enriched from blood (not recorded which). This chain uses TRBV7-6 with TRBJ2-7, with D maybe TRBD1 (5 bases). This TCR was recovered from a woman in her 30s who had recovered from COVID-19. This CDR3 reads CASSLFSNRFLSYEQYF. CDR3 in DNA: TGTGCCAGCAGCCTATTCTCGAACAGGTTCCTCTCCTACGAGCAGTACTTC.